The entry below gives a single T cell receptor beta chain sequence along with its context. Its antigen is unknown. It is unclear where the CDR3 begins or ends on the DNA, so no DNA is shown, and the CDR3 is as TCRdb lists it. The germline CDR1 and CDR2 sequences are LGHNT and FRNRAP. The CDR3 is made up of 14 amino acids, end residues included. The sample is drawn from a study of blood T cells in healthy people across ages. About the study: Researchers report that template switching captured about one barcoded beta molecule per two T cells. Study-wide results and limits: PBMCs that were unsorted prevented a conclusive naive versus antigen-experienced comparison.

A J-beta primer mix and a sample-barcoded 5' primer were used in a second PCR of about 7 to 12 cycles. A template-switch adaptor that had 12 random nucleotides put a tag on each cDNA molecule. Via MiXCR, TCRdb re-called the 5' RACE reads, giving one row per CDR3 protein. The sample shows some 1.8 million distinct CDR3 sequences, roughly two fifths of them seen only once. Samples each had at least 6 micrograms of total RNA extracted. This chain uses TRBV12-5 with TRBJ2-1. The sample taken for sequencing was blood. The clonotype was recovered from a human donor in good health. The CDR3 sequence: CASGLVMGGYEQYF.